Each of the 17 T cell receptor beta chains below was sequenced from the same sample in a study of glioma-infiltrating T cells after dendritic cell vaccination. Sequencing was performed with immunoSEQ multiplex PCR; in TCRdb, only in-frame clones are kept and a portion is missing. In the table there are just under 100,000 clones, around 80% of which are singletons. Regarding time point: after dendritic cell vaccination, including at tumor progression/relapse. Specimen: blood, collected after dendritic cell vaccination. The receptor source for this set is a human donor with glioblastoma.

V and J are TRBV5-1 and TRBJ1-2; weak D call: TRBD1 (6 bases). The CDR3 is 14 residues long. CDR1 and CDR2 from the germline V gene are SGHRS and YFSETQ. V was clipped by 0 bases and J by 1 base, with 7 bases between them. The DNA of the CDR3 is TGCGCCAGCAGCTTGGCAGGGGATAACTATGGCTACACCTTC. Translating it yields CASSLAGDNYGYTF.

The chain links TRBV7-2 to TRBJ2-7; D gene ambiguous. Germline CDR1 reads SGHTA; CDR2 reads FQGNSA. The length of the CDR3 is 11 residues. Trimming removed 3 bases from V and 6 bases from J, with 6 bases in between. CDR3 protein: CASSFSREQYF. CDR3 nucleotides: TGTGCCAGCAGCTTTTCCCGCGAGCAGTACTTC.

J is TRBJ2-2 and V is TRBV30; D possibly corresponds to TRBD2 (5 bases). CDR1 GTSNPN and CDR2 SVGIG come from the germline V gene (reference sequence). The V end was cut by 3 bases, the J end by 6 bases, with 14 bases between. There are 14 residues in the CDR3. In nucleotides, the CDR3 is TGTGCCTGGAGGGGAACTAGGCCCCCCGGGGAGCTGTTTTTT. Its protein product is CAWRGTRPPGELFF. Using reference TRBV30 and TRBJ2-2 for the parts outside the CDR3, the full variable domain is SQTIHQWPATLVQPVGSPLSLECTVEGTSNPNLYWYRQAAGRGLQLLFYSVGIGQISSEVPQNLSASRPQDRQFILSSKKLLLSDSGFYLCAWRGTRPPGELFFGEGSRLTVL.

The rearrangement links TRBV9 to TRBJ2-3; 7 nucleotides agree with TRBD1. This CDR3 is built from 18 residues. Losses at the gene ends were 0 bases for V and 3 bases for J; bases not matched to a gene: 13. Germline assignment: CDR1 SGDLS and CDR2 YYNGEE. The CDR3 is CASSVAYGWTGVTDTQYF. CDR3 DNA: TGTGCCAGCAGCGTAGCTTATGGTTGGACAGGAGTTACAGATACGCAGTATTTT.

Note on this clone: One junction end disagrees with the germline gene, perhaps due to a read error. The CDR3 sequence: CASSLFRTAAF. In nucleotides, the CDR3 is TGTGCCAGCAGCTTGTTTAGGACAGCTGCCTTC. This chain uses TRBV5-8 with TRBJ1-2; weak D call: TRBD1 (6 bases). This CDR3 has 11 residues. Germline loops: CDR1 SGHTS, CDR2 YDEGEE. Filled out from reference TRBV5-8 and TRBJ1-2, the complete variable domain reads EAGVTQSPTHLIKTRGQQATLRCSPISGHTSVYWYQQALGLGLQFLLWYDEGEERNRGNFPPRFSGRQFPNYSSELNVNALELEDSALYLCASSLFRTAAFGSGTRLTVV.

This clone has just a few counts. The J gene is TRBJ2-5, the V gene TRBV6-5; D is uncertain. The CDR3 totals 13 residues. Germline loops: CDR1 MNHEY, CDR2 SVGAGI. Trimming pared 2 bases from V and 5 bases from J, leaving 9 bases between. CDR3 sequence: CASSYGAPETQYF. For the CDR3, the DNA is TGTGCCAGCAGTTACGGAGCTCCCGAGACCCAGTACTTC.

The chain uses TRBV27 and TRBJ1-1; a weak D match, TRBD1 (5 bases). The CDR3 is 14 amino acids. With 1 base removed from V and 3 bases from J, the gap between germline ends came to 9 bases. Germline V CDR1 and CDR2: MNHEY, SMNVEV (reference sequence). The CDR3 sequence is CASSLLGGHTEAFF. The CDR3 nucleotides are TGTGCCAGCAGTTTATTGGGGGGACACACTGAAGCTTTCTTT.

The V call is TRBV11-2, the J call TRBJ2-1, with 7 bases fitting TRBD1. V shed 8 bases, J shed 6 bases, and the junction held 4 bases outside the gene matches. There are 12 residues in the CDR3. Germline loops: CDR1 SGHAT, CDR2 FQNNGV. The CDR3 DNA reads TGTGCCAGCCGGGACAGTATCAATGAGCAGTTCTTC. This codes for CASRDSINEQFF.

The J gene is TRBJ2-2, the V gene TRBV5-4; tentatively, D is TRBD1 (6 bases). The CDR3 has 14 residues. Germline V CDR1 and CDR2: SGHNT, YYREEE (reference sequence). The V and J ends lost 4 bases and 6 bases respectively, with 13 bases between them. The CDR3 reads CASSGGPQPGELFF. Here the CDR3 DNA reads TGTGCCAGCAGCGGGGGCCCCCAGCCCGGGGAGCTGTTTTTT.

The rearrangement joins TRBV30 to TRBJ2-7, with D perhaps TRBD2 (5 bases). Germline CDR1 is GTSNPN and CDR2 is SVGIG (reference sequence). CDR3 length equals 15 residues. V was trimmed by 3 bases and J by 0 bases, leaving 15 bases between them. The CDR3: CAWSAYEGYSYEQYF. CDR3 in DNA: TGTGCCTGGAGCGCTTATGAGGGCTACTCCTACGAGCAGTACTTC.

This rearrangement joins TRBV9 to TRBJ2-2, with 14 positions matching TRBD2. The CDR3 is made up of 17 amino acids. The germline CDR1 and CDR2 sequences are SGDLS and YYNGEE. The V segment lost 3 bases and the J segment 6 bases; nucleotides outside the gene matches: 7. The DNA of the CDR3 is TGTGCCAGCAGCGCCGGGACTAGCGGGAGTGGATCCGGGGAGCTGTTTTTT. As protein: CASSAGTSGSGSGELFF.

CDR3: CAISAGQGDYGYTF. The DNA for the CDR3 is TGTGCCATCAGTGCGGGACAGGGTGACTATGGCTACACCTTC. The chain couples TRBV10-3 to TRBJ1-2; 9 positions agree with TRBD1. This CDR3 has 14 residues. The germline CDR1 and CDR2 sequences are ENHRY and SYGVKD. J was trimmed by 3 bases and V by 4 bases; bases with no gene match: 3.

The chain couples TRBV9 to TRBJ2-3, with no clear D. Trimming took off 0 bases at V and 5 bases at J, with 4 bases between the two ends. This CDR3 comprises 12 residues. Looked up from germline, CDR1 is SGDLS and CDR2 is YYNGEE. The CDR3 DNA reads as TGTGCCAGCAGCGTAGCGAGAGATACGCAGTATTTT. Translating gives CASSVARDTQYF.

The chain joins TRBV5-3 to TRBJ1-4; the match to TRBD1 covers 9 bases. TRBV5-3 is an ORF, with its function uncertain. The length of the CDR3 is 17 residues. Losses at the gene ends were 4 bases for V and 0 bases for J; bases not matched to a gene: 7. CDR3 nucleotides: TGTGCCAGAAGCCCGGGGGACAGGGAAGCAACTAATGAAAAACTGTTTTTT. Amino acids: CARSPGDREATNEKLFF.

This clone was picked up a small number of times. The chain is built from TRBV7-8 and TRBJ2-7, with TRBD2 matching over 8 bases. V was clipped by 4 bases and J by 3 bases; unmatched bases: 5. The CDR3 sequence is 14 residues long. The germline V gene encodes CDR1 SGHVS and CDR2 FQNEAQ. This chain's CDR3 is CASSSWTSNYEQYF. In DNA form, the CDR3 reads TGTGCCAGCAGCTCCTGGACTAGCAACTACGAGCAGTACTTC.

The CDR3 nucleotides read TGCAGCGTTCCCAAAGGGGTACAGGGCCAGTACTATGGCTACACCTTC. This gives the protein CSVPKGVQGQYYGYTF. J is TRBJ1-2 and V is TRBV29-1, with a possible D match to TRBD1 (6 bases). CDR1 is SQVTM and CDR2 is ANQGSEA in the germline V gene. Between the trimmed V and J ends, which lost 5 bases and 3 bases, there was a span of 22 bases. The CDR3 spans 16 residues.

This clone came up once. This chain uses TRBV28 with TRBJ1-3; TRBD1 matches at 10 bases. Germline V gene data show CDR1 as MDHEN and CDR2 as SYDVKM. CDR3 length equals 16 residues. After removal of 7 bases from V and 0 bases from J, the junction contained 6 bases not matched to a gene. Here the CDR3 reads CASTDRGRRSGNTIYF. Written as DNA, the CDR3 is TGTGCCAGCACTGACAGGGGGCGACGCTCTGGAAACACCATATATTTT. Together with reference TRBV28 and TRBJ1-3, the CDR3 gives the full variable domain: DVKVTQSSRYLVKRTGEKVFLECVQDMDHENMFWYRQDPGLGLRLIYFSYDVKMKEKGDIPEGYSVSREKKERFSLILESASTNQTSMYLCASTDRGRRSGNTIYFGEGSWLTVV.